These T cell receptor beta chains were read from a single sample in a study of OX40 agonist ivuxolimab in advanced cancers. Only in-frame clones appear in the TCRdb table, and some are missing; sequencing was by immunoSEQ multiplex PCR. The sample carries about 80,000 clones, about 80% recorded once. The sample consisted of CD4+ or CD8+ T cells sorted from blood, taken in a trial of the OX40 agonist ivuxolimab. These TCRs come from an adult with an advanced solid tumor such as melanoma, head and neck, liver or kidney cancer. The CDR3 runs from the conserved cysteine through the conserved F or W. The D gene is left open where the match is weak. The listing skips clone size in some rows; elsewhere it reads once, few, many or a size class.

D gene	V gene	clone size	J gene	CDR3 protein	CDR3 DNA
NA	TRBV11-3	NA	TRBJ1-2	CASSSGPRGLGYTF	TGTGCCAGCAGCTCCGGGCCTCGCGGTTTGGGCTACACCTTC
TRBD2	TRBV5-1	NA	TRBJ2-1	CASKFGLAGEVGYNEQFF	TGCGCCAGCAAATTCGGGCTAGCGGGAGAGGTGGGCTACAATGAGCAGTTCTTC
NA	TRBV6-5	once	TRBJ2-1	CASSYSSNGNNEQFF	TGTGCCAGCAGTTACTCGAGTAACGGAAACAATGAGCAGTTCTTC
NA	TRBV5-4	NA	TRBJ1-1	CASSPEGTLNTEAFF	TGTGCCAGCAGCCCCGAGGGAACACTCAACACTGAAGCTTTCTTT
TRBD2	TRBV28	once	TRBJ2-7	CASSLAGSSYEQYF	TGTGCCAGCAGTCTAGCGGGATCGTCCTACGAGCAGTACTTC
TRBD1	TRBV6-1	NA	TRBJ1-5	CASSVDRGRRNQPQHF	TGTGCCAGCAGTGTGGACAGGGGGCGACGTAATCAGCCCCAGCATTTT
NA	TRBV5-8	NA	TRBJ1-3	CASSYRAGNTIYF	TGTGCCAGCAGCTACAGGGCTGGAAACACCATATATTTT
TRBD2	TRBV19	NA	TRBJ2-1	CASSLRGLRAYNEQFF	TGTGCCAGTAGTCTCCGGGGACTACGGGCCTACAATGAGCAGTTCTTC
TRBD2	TRBV9	NA	TRBJ2-3	CASSPHPTSGLVTQYF	TGTGCCAGCAGCCCGCACCCGACTAGCGGTTTGGTTACGCAGTATTTT
NA	TRBV5-4	once	TRBJ2-7	CASSLERAYEQYF	TGTGCCAGCAGCTTGGAGCGGGCCTACGAGCAGTACTTC
NA	TRBV7-9	NA	TRBJ1-2	CASSLRGAQENYGYTF	TGTGCCAGCAGCTTAAGAGGGGCTCAAGAAAACTATGGCTACACCTTC
NA	TRBV5-4	NA	TRBJ2-5	CASSLEGVETQYF	TGTGCCAGCAGCTTGGAAGGGGTGGAGACCCAGTACTTC
NA	TRBV5-4	few	TRBJ1-1	CASSPDDLNTEAFF	TGCGCCAGCAGCCCTGACGACCTGAACACTGAAGCTTTCTTT
NA	TRBV6-5	NA	TRBJ1-3	CASSYSVSSGNTIYF	TGTGCCAGCAGTTACTCGGTCAGTTCCGGAAACACCATATATTTT
TRBD2	TRBV13	NA	TRBJ2-5	CASSKGTSGTQETQYF	TGTGCCAGCAGCAAAGGGACTAGCGGGACACAAGAGACCCAGTACTTC
TRBD1	TRBV9	NA	TRBJ2-2	CASQPGLRGHTGELFF	TGTGCCAGCCAGCCGGGGCTCAGGGGGCACACCGGGGAGCTGTTTTTT
TRBD2	TRBV7-8	NA	TRBJ2-5	CASSKGTSGSFETQYF	TGTGCCAGCAGCAAGGGGACTAGCGGGAGTTTCGAGACCCAGTACTTC
TRBD2	TRBV14	once	TRBJ2-2	CASSQFLTSGITGELFF	TGTGCCAGCAGCCAATTTCTAACTAGCGGGATCACCGGGGAGCTGTTTTTT
TRBD1	TRBV2	NA	TRBJ1-5	CATRRSQGTNQPQHF	TGTGCCACACGAAGGTCACAGGGGACCAATCAGCCCCAGCATTTT
NA	TRBV5-5	NA	TRBJ2-7	CASSERAAGSGYEQYF	TGTGCCAGCAGCGAGAGGGCGGCGGGCAGTGGCTACGAGCAGTACTTC
TRBD1	TRBV28	NA	TRBJ2-3	CASSSGTGTIDTQYF	TGTGCCAGCAGTTCCGGGACAGGGACAATAGATACGCAGTATTTT
NA	TRBV27	NA	TRBJ1-6	CASSPDRLNSPLHF	TGTGCCAGCAGTCCAGACAGGTTGAATTCACCCCTCCACTTT
TRBD1	TRBV6-5	NA	TRBJ1-1	CASSSTQGARGAFF	TGTGCCAGCAGTTCGACACAGGGGGCCCGAGGGGCTTTCTTT
NA	TRBV7-2	NA	TRBJ1-4	CASSFRWTANEKLFF	TGTGCCAGCAGCTTTCGCTGGACAGCGAATGAAAAACTGTTTTTT
NA	TRBV30	NA	TRBJ2-5	CAWSDRSQETQYF	TGTGCCTGGAGTGACAGGAGCCAAGAGACCCAGTACTTC
NA	TRBV7-9	NA	TRBJ2-4	CASSSMVDIQYF	TGTGCCAGCAGCTCTATGGTGGACATTCAGTACTTC
NA	TRBV13	NA	TRBJ2-7	CASSSLGGEAYEQYF	TGTGCCAGCAGCTCTCTAGGGGGAGAAGCCTACGAGCAGTACTTC
NA	TRBV19	NA	TRBJ2-2	CASTDRREGNTGELFF	TGTGCCAGTACTGATAGGAGGGAAGGGAACACCGGGGAGCTGTTTTTT
NA	TRBV27	NA	TRBJ2-1	CASRTGTARRNEQFF	TGTGCCAGCAGGACCGGGACGGCGAGACGCAATGAGCAGTTCTTC
TRBD1	TRBV4-1	NA	TRBJ2-7	CASSLPAGQGYEQYF	TGCGCCAGCAGCCTCCCCGCGGGACAGGGGTACGAGCAGTACTTC
NA	TRBV5-1	NA	TRBJ1-4	CASRQPPNEKLFF	TGCGCCAGCCGACAACCCCCCAATGAAAAACTGTTTTTT
TRBD2	TRBV5-1	NA	TRBJ2-2	CASSLRTRQTNTGELFF	TGCGCCAGCAGCTTGAGGACTAGACAAACGAACACCGGGGAGCTGTTTTTT
TRBD2	TRBV7-2	NA	TRBJ2-1	CASSFSGGGNEQFF	TGTGCCAGCAGCTTTAGCGGGGGGGGTAATGAGCAGTTCTTC
TRBD1	TRBV7-8	few	TRBJ1-2	CASSLERSGQGGGYTF	TGTGCCAGCAGCTTAGAAAGGTCGGGACAGGGCGGTGGCTACACCTTC
NA	TRBV28	NA	TRBJ1-3	CASSRAGASAGNTIYF	TGTGCCAGCAGTCGGGCGGGGGCCTCGGCTGGAAACACCATATATTTT
NA	TRBV18	NA	TRBJ1-1	CASSPRFGGTEAFF	TGTGCCAGCTCACCACGGTTCGGAGGTACTGAAGCTTTCTTT
NA	TRBV9	NA	TRBJ2-7	CASSPGSADLTEQYF	TGTGCCAGCAGCCCCGGGTCCGCTGATCTTACCGAGCAGTACTTC
TRBD2	TRBV2	once	TRBJ2-1	CASSEMGTRGNNEQFF	TGTGCCAGCAGTGAAATGGGGACTAGAGGGAACAATGAGCAGTTCTTC
NA	TRBV5-6	NA	TRBJ1-5	CASSQRRYNQPQHF	TGTGCCAGCAGCCAACGGCGTTACAATCAGCCCCAGCATTTT
TRBD2	TRBV7-8	NA	TRBJ2-1	CASSRTSGSYNEQFF	TGTGCCAGCAGCCGAACTAGCGGGAGCTACAATGAGCAGTTCTTC
TRBD1	TRBV27	NA	TRBJ2-7	CASKHRGRYEQYF	TGTGCCAGCAAGCACAGGGGGCGGTACGAGCAGTACTTC
NA	TRBV5-4	once	TRBJ2-2	CATGSLSGLNTGELFF	TGTGCCACCGGCAGCTTGTCCGGACTGAACACCGGGGAGCTGTTTTTT
NA	TRBV19	many	TRBJ1-6	CAPKEGGNSPLHF	TGTGCCCCCAAGGAGGGGGGCAATTCACCCCTCCACTTT
TRBD1	TRBV4-3	NA	TRBJ2-7	CASSFRTGSTYEQYF	TGCGCCAGCAGCTTCCGGACAGGTTCTACCTACGAGCAGTACTTC
TRBD1	TRBV18	NA	TRBJ2-3	CASSSDRVSGTDTQYF	TGTGCCAGCTCATCGGACAGGGTTTCGGGCACAGATACGCAGTATTTT
NA	TRBV19	few	TRBJ2-3	CASSIGGHSTDTQYF	TGTGCCAGTAGTATAGGCGGTCATAGCACAGATACGCAGTATTTT